This T cell receptor beta chain is from a study of blood T cell repertoires in COVID-19. TCRdb's copy holds only in-frame clones and misses some; the assay was immunoSEQ multiplex PCR. The table includes a few hundred thousand clones, 80% to 90% detected once. Trimming cost V 0 bases and J 7 bases; bases outside gene matches: 1. Germline V gene lookup returns CDR1 SGDLS and CDR2 YYNGEE. The CDR3 length is 15 residues. The material sequenced was PBMCs or T cells enriched from blood (not recorded which). The source is a man between 18 and 29 years old who had recovered from COVID-19. V and J are TRBV9 and TRBJ1-6, with TRBD1 matching 10 bases. The CDR3 loop is CASSVGGQGNSPLHF. CDR3 in DNA: TGTGCCAGCAGCGTAGGGGGACAGGGGAATTCACCCCTCCACTTT.